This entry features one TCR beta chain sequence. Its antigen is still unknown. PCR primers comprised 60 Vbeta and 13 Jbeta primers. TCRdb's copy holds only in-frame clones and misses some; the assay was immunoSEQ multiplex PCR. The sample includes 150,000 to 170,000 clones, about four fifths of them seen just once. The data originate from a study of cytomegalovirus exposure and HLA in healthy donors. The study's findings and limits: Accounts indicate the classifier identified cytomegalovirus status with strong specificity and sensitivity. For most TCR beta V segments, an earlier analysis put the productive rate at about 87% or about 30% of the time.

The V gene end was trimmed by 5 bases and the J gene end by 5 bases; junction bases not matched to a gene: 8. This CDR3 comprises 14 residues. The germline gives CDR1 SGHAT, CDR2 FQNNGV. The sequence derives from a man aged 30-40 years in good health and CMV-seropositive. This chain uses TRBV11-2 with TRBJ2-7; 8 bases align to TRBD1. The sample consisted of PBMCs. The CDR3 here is CASSLQGAPDEQYF. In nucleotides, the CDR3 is TGTGCCAGCAGCCTCCAGGGGGCCCCCGACGAGCAGTACTTC. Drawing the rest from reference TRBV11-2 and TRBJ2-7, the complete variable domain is EAGVAQSPRYKIIEKRQSVAFWCNPISGHATLYWYQQILGQGPKLLIQFQNNGVVDDSQLPKDRFSAERLKGVDSTLKIQPAKLEDSAVYLCASSLQGAPDEQYFGPGTRLTVT.